The rows below give T cell receptor beta chains drawn from one sample of a study of human T cells and chemical hapten exposure. TCRdb independently ran MiXCR on the RACE reads; one entry per CDR3 protein. In the table there are 370,000 or so distinct CDR3 sequences, approximately 5% of which are singletons. This sample comprised whole blood, obtained in connection with sensitization to the hapten diphenylcyclopropenone (DPC). The source of these receptors is a woman between 45 and 65 years old with alopecia areata. Some clones in this sample may be carry-over from other donors' samples. Both conserved end residues are trimmed from each CDR3.

j_call v_call cdr3_aa
TRBJ2-7 TRBV25-1 ASSDPGTGGSYEQY
TRBJ2-7 TRBV27 ASSLGAANTYEQY
TRBJ1-1 TRBV9 ASSRDRGGNGEAF
TRBJ1-5 TRBV28 ASHRTGVNQPQH
TRBJ2-1 TRBV29-1 SVGRDNEQF
TRBJ2-3 TRBV27 ASSSHRVGTDTQY
TRBJ2-2 TRBV3-1 ASSHGQGRAGELF
TRBJ2-7 TRBV7-9 ASSPGLARYEQY
TRBJ1-6 TRBV9 ASSVTDSYNSPLH
TRBJ1-3 TRBV29-1 SVGSGTGPGNTIY
TRBJ2-1 TRBV5-6 ASSQGLSGSNEQF
TRBJ2-7 TRBV6-6 ASSYERPAQGYEQY
TRBJ1-1 TRBV5-1 ASRLLTGNTEAF
TRBJ2-3 TRBV20-1 NKQGPGTDTQY
TRBJ1-2 TRBV2 ASKKGNGYT
TRBJ2-3 TRBV7-2 ASKTSVTQY
TRBJ1-3 TRBV6-5 ASSRGTASGNTIY
TRBJ2-3 TRBV29-1 SVELAGGRFTDTQY
TRBJ2-1 TRBV6-2/TRBV6-3 ASIQPGSNEQF
TRBJ2-1 TRBV10-3 AISEATGTEQF
TRBJ2-7 TRBV6-5 ASSLMTGGHEQY
TRBJ1-2 TRBV20-1 SARPQGQLNYGYT
TRBJ2-4 TRBV3-1 ASSQERVGENIQY
TRBJ2-2 TRBV6-1 ASSARGARTGELF
TRBJ2-1 TRBV12-3/TRBV12-4 ASSSGAEQF
TRBJ2-5 TRBV5-1 ASSLIAGEETQY
TRBJ2-3 TRBV20-1 SARDGRHTDTQY
TRBJ1-5 TRBV12-3/TRBV12-4 ASITPGPESNQPQH
TRBJ2-1 TRBV28 ASSLVGLAPGSSYNEQF
TRBJ2-1 TRBV7-9 ASSSRSTDNEQF
TRBJ1-1 TRBV7-2 ASKEGAYTEAF
TRBJ2-3 TRBV27 ASSLFRTGRRTDTQY